These 13 T cell receptor beta chains were sequenced from one sample in a study of PD-L1 blockade in urothelial cancer (dated by TCRdb to about 2017). The meaning of the sample's time point label: pretreatment peripheral blood. Receptors were amplified or captured by the immunoSEQ multiplex PCR assay. TCRdb took over this immuneACCESS table, retaining in-frame rearrangements with V and J assigned. Such tables are incomplete; in checked studies, under half of the missing clones stem from an unresolved V gene, and the remainder is unexplained. The sample table contains 50,000 or so clones; only one count was recorded for approximately 72% of them. Under 4.5% of the sample is taken by the ten largest. The sample in question was PBMCs, obtained around atezolizumab (anti-PD-L1) treatment. These receptors originate from a man aged 70-80 years with urothelial cancer.

This chain connects TRBV20-1 to TRBJ1-1; D ambiguous. Trimming cost V 5 bases and J 3 bases, with 7 bases left between them. CDR1 and CDR2 (germline): DFQATT, SNEGSKA (reference sequence). The CDR3 contains 11 residues. The CDR3 nucleotides are TGCAGTGCTGCCCGGTACACTGAAGCTTTCTTT. It is translated as CSAARYTEAFF.

This rearrangement joins TRBV6-5 to TRBJ2-3, with 10 bases aligning to TRBD2. The CDR3 is 15 amino acids. V shed 6 bases and J 0 bases; nucleotides not matched to a gene: 3. The germline V gene has CDR1 MNHEY and CDR2 SVGAGI. Here the CDR3 DNA reads TGTGCCAGCAGAGGTAGCGGGGGGAGCACAGATACGCAGTATTTT. The encoded protein is CASRGSGGSTDTQYF.

This clone was seen only once. The V call is TRBV28, the J call TRBJ2-4; maybe TRBD2 (6 bases). The germline gives CDR1 MDHEN, CDR2 SYDVKM. CDR3 size: 17 residues. V was clipped by 7 bases and J by 0 bases, with 19 bases between them. This CDR3 reads CASNPTGGNLAKNIQYF. The CDR3 DNA reads as TGTGCCAGCAACCCAACGGGCGGGAACCTAGCCAAAAACATTCAGTACTTC.

The chain couples TRBV28 to TRBJ1-4; 7 positions agree with TRBD1. The germline V gene encodes CDR1 MDHEN and CDR2 SYDVKM. V was clipped by 2 bases and J by 5 bases; unmatched bases: 17. This CDR3 is built from 19 residues. CDR3 amino acids: CASSLNAGRQGPHNEKLFF. The CDR3 nucleotides read TGTGCCAGCAGTTTAAATGCGGGGCGACAGGGACCTCACAATGAAAAACTGTTTTTT.

The chain uses TRBV5-8 and TRBJ2-5; TRBD2 matches 12 bases. After removal of 1 base from V and 1 base from J, the junction contained 5 bases not matched to a gene. The CDR3 runs 17 residues. Germline V CDR1 and CDR2: SGHTS, YDEGEE. The CDR3 spells CASSLFASGGAQETQYF. As DNA, the CDR3 is TGTGCCAGCAGCTTGTTCGCTAGCGGGGGGGCCCAAGAGACCCAGTACTTC.

The chain uses TRBV5-4 and TRBJ2-7, with unresolved D. V lost 2 bases and J lost 3, with 12 bases in between. Germline V gene data show CDR1 as SGHNT and CDR2 as YYREEE (reference sequence). This CDR3 is 14 amino acids long. The CDR3 here is CASSLGYSSYEQYF. Written as DNA, the CDR3 is TGTGCCAGCAGCTTAGGCTACAGTAGCTACGAGCAGTACTTC.

The chain uses TRBV5-4 and TRBJ2-1; tentative D call: TRBD2 (7 bases). V was cut by 2 bases and J by 6 bases, with 15 bases left in between. The CDR3 sequence is 15 residues long. CDR1 and CDR2 (germline): SGHNT, YYREEE (reference sequence). The chain's CDR3 is CASSFRGGVGNEQFF. In nucleotides, the CDR3 is TGTGCCAGCAGCTTTAGGGGGGGAGTTGGCAATGAGCAGTTCTTC.

The V gene is TRBV6-1, the J gene TRBJ2-3; 7 nucleotides agree with TRBD1. Per germline, CDR1 MNHNS and CDR2 SASEGT. V lost 6 bases, J lost 1 base, and 7 bases stayed unmatched. CDR3 length equals 15 residues. The CDR3 here is CASRRDRTGTDTQYF. CDR3 bases: TGTGCCAGCAGGAGGGACAGAACTGGCACAGATACGCAGTATTTT.

This clone was counted only a few times. V is TRBV2 and J is TRBJ2-3, with D possibly TRBD1 on 6 matching bases. The germline gives CDR1 SNHLY, CDR2 FYNNEI. V was shortened by 3 bases and J by 3 bases, with 10 bases between the two germline ends. This CDR3 region has 14 residues. CDR3 region: CASSEGTGTDTQYF. The CDR3 DNA sequence: TGTGCCAGCAGTGAGGGAACAGGGACAGATACGCAGTATTTT.

This clone appeared many times. The V and J genes are TRBV2 and TRBJ2-7, with D perhaps TRBD1 (5 bases). The V gene's germline CDR1 is SNHLY and CDR2 FYNNEI. The germline V and J ends were trimmed by 1 base and 6 bases, with 7 bases remaining between them. The CDR3 contains 12 residues. The CDR3 nucleotides read TGTGCCAGCAGTGAAGGGACACTCGAGCAGTACTTC. Its protein product is CASSEGTLEQYF.

The gene calls are TRBV5-6 and TRBJ2-4; TRBD1 matches at 8 bases. Germline CDR1 is SGHDT and CDR2 is YYEEEE. The V and J ends lost 4 bases and 2 bases, in that order; junction bases with no gene match: 2. The CDR3 is 14 amino acids. Written as DNA, the CDR3 is TGTGCCAGCAGCGGGACAGGCACCAAAAACATTCAGTACTTC. This codes for CASSGTGTKNIQYF.

The V call is TRBV2, the J call TRBJ1-2, with D perhaps matching TRBD1 (6 bases). This CDR3 comprises 14 residues. The V end was cut by 5 bases, the J end by 4 bases, with 14 bases between. Germline values: CDR1 SNHLY, CDR2 FYNNEI. The CDR3 DNA follows: TGTGCCAGCAGTATGTCAGGGGTGGGCTATGGCTACACCTTC. Its protein is CASSMSGVGYGYTF.

V and J are TRBV10-3 and TRBJ1-1; D not certain. This CDR3 is built from 15 residues. Trimming removed 6 bases at V and 2 bases at J, with 16 bases between. Germline-derived CDR1 and CDR2 are ENHRY and SYGVKD. For the CDR3, the DNA is TGTGCCATCAGAGCGCGTGGGAGCGAAAACACTGAAGCTTTCTTT. Translated: CAIRARGSENTEAFF.